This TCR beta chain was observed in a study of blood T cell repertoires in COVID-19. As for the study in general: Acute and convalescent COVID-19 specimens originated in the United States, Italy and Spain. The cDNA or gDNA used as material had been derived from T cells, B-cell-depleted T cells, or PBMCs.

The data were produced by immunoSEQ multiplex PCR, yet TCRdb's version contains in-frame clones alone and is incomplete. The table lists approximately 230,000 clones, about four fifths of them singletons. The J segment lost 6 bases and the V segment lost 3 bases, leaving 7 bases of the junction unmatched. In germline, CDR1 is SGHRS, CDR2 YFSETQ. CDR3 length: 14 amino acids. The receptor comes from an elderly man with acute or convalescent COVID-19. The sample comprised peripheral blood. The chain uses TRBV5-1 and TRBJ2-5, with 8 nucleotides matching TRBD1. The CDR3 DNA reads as TGCGCCAGCAGCTCGACAGGGGATACGAAGACCCAGTACTTC. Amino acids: CASSSTGDTKTQYF. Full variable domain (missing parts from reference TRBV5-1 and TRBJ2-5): KAGVTQTPRYLIKTRGQQVTLSCSPISGHRSVSWYQQTPGQGLQFLFEYFSETQRNKGNFPGRFSGRQFSNSRSEMNVSTLELGDSALYLCASSSTGDTKTQYFGPGTRLLVL.